Below, one T cell receptor (beta chain) is given with its context. Treatment specified: preoperative locoregional IRX-2 cytokine immunotherapy. This phase Ib study tested locoregional IRX-2 cytokine immunotherapy given before surgery. The data were obtained in a study of preoperative IRX-2 immunotherapy in early breast cancer. Generated by immunoSEQ multiplex PCR, the TCRdb table keeps only in-frame clones and is missing some. This sample carries about 24,000 clones, roughly 89% of them seen once, and the ten largest clones take approximately 30%. This clonotype originated in a human donor with breast cancer. The sequencing here drew on tumor tissue, taken after IRX-2 immunotherapy.

CDR3 loop: CASRASGGLGGTQYF. In DNA form, the CDR3 reads TGTGCCAGTAGAGCGAGCGGGGGGCTCGGAGGTACGCAGTATTTT. This chain connects TRBV19 to TRBJ2-3, with 9 bases that match TRBD2. The CDR3 runs to 15 residues. Germline loops: CDR1 LNHDA, CDR2 SQIVND (reference sequence). Trimming took 6 bases from V and 8 from J; bases not matched to a gene: 12.